This TCR beta chain is drawn from a study of T cell responses to AZD1222 COVID-19 vaccine. Study-wide context: Some second doses came at about 4 weeks and others at about 12 weeks; these were pooled. Study conclusions and caveats: Repertoires were sampled only after the peak T cell response. Nearly half of spike-specific TCRs reportedly target variant regions that are unmutated in the B.1.351 and B.1.1.7 variants.

Method: immunoSEQ multiplex PCR; TCRdb's copy keeps in-frame clones and lacks some. The sample includes approximately 130,000 clones, roughly 85% seen only once; the top ten take over 8%. V lost 5 bases and J lost 0, with 8 bases in between. CDR1 LNHDA and CDR2 SQIVND come from the germline V gene (reference sequence). The CDR3 loop spans 14 amino acids. As to this clone: What it binds is not known.

Source: peripheral blood, taken on day 0 of AZD1222 vaccination. The chain links TRBV19 to TRBJ1-5; no reliable D call. This clonotype was obtained from an adult in good health. CDR3 DNA sequence: TGTGCCAGTAGTTTCAGCAATAGCAATCAGCCCCAGCATTTT. Translating gives CASSFSNSNQPQHF.